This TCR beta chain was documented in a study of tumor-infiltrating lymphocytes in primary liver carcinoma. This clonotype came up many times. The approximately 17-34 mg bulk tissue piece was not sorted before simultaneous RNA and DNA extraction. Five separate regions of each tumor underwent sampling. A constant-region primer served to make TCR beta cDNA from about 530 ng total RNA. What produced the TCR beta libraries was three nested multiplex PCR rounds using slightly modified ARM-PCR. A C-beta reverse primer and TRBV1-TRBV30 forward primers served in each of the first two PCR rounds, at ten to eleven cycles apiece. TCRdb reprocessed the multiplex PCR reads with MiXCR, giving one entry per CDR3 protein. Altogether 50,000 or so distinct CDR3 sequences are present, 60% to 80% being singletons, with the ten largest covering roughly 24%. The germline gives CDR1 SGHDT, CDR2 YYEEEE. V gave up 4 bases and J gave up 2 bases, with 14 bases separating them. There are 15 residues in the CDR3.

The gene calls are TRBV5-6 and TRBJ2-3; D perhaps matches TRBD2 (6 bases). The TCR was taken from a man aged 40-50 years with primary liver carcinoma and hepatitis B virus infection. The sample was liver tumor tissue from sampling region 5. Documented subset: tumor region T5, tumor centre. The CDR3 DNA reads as TGTGCCAGCAGCCTATTAGCGGATAACACAGATACGCAGTATTTT. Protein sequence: CASSLLADNTDTQYF.